Described below is a single T cell receptor beta chain sequence and its context. Its antigen remains unidentified. Base qualities were left out, and no much larger clone turns up one base away. This specimen belongs to a study of shared clonotypes between healthy human individuals (TCRdb year 2020). Background on the whole study: A couple of women and a few men aged 18 to 49 years were included in the cohort. For each donor, CD4 naive and CD4 memory were each run on three plates, CD8 naive on two plates, and CD8 memory on one plate. Blood TCR repertoires of roughly 5 healthy adults were deeply sequenced to estimate repertoire size and the extent of clonotype sharing between individuals. Libraries were prepared and TCR repertoires were sequenced by different laboratories using diverse techniques, in order to increase sequencing depth and limit assay-specific biases. Per donor, leukapheresis produced somewhere between about 0.94 and 8.9 billion PBMCs. What the work shows at the level of the full study, not this receptor alone: Pairwise subsampling indicated that sequencing depth was expected to affect the degree of clonotype sharing among donors. Sampling was restricted to blood, and TCR repertoires in tissues likely differ from the TCR repertoires found in blood. Larger estimated clonotype richness was generally found for naive subsets than for memory subsets. The genetic and exposure-history diversity represented was limited by the small number of donors. Compared with non-shared clonotypes, the clonotypes found in all four sorted-subset donors had higher generation probabilities. Incomplete sequencing was indicated by rarefaction of sorted-subset datasets, despite the large sequencing depth. When four donors were compared, the shared fraction of clonotypes was around 4.6% for naive CD4, around 3.6% for naive CD8, roughly 2.5% for memory CD4, and under 0.5% for memory CD8.

Using the deep immunoSEQ assay, multiplex PCR amplified TCR CDR3 regions from genomic DNA. Extracted genomic DNA from each cell subset was spread evenly across all wells of several immunoSEQ 96-well plates, with each plate serving as a replicate. For sorted subsets, each replicate PCR was loaded with roughly 200 ng genomic DNA, equivalent to about 33,000 T cell genomes. The purified libraries were quantified using a Qubit 3.0 fluorometer, sized with a Bioanalyzer 2100, and then quantified again using the KAPA Library Quantification kit. Every immunoSEQ 96-well plate was sequenced on a separate single-read 150-cycle Illumina NextSeq 550 flow cell. On the authors' methods: Because the immunoSEQ output held only junctional sequences and lacked quality scores, the filtering could not match the filtering applied to full-length reads. Sequences were annotated with PyIR, a Python wrapper for IgBLAST v1.9, and V/J genes and CDR3 were assigned using IMGT germline references. Any read was removed if the V/J assignment was weak (E-value above 1e-6), the CDR3 was missing, or the read contained stop codons, out-of-frame junctions, or ambiguous translated residues. V3J clonotypes were defined by identical inferred V gene, J gene, and CDR3 amino acid sequence. To compute the percentage overlap between repertoires, the number of shared unique clonotypes was divided by the size of the smaller repertoire. Three approaches were used to assess repertoire richness: RTK rarefaction, the Chao1 estimator, and Recon v2.1 estimates of unobserved clonotypes. OLGA was used to compute generation probabilities for all TCRbeta clonotypes that the gDNA method yielded from a handful of donors. TCRdb mirrors the immuneACCESS table, restricted to in-frame sequences. Some clones are absent from its copies; in checked studies, under half trace to an unresolved V gene, and the reason for the others is unknown. V and J calls and clone size follow that table, whereas D and trimming were derived from the DNA. The sample contains roughly 700,000 clones, around 90% of them found a single time. Jointly, the top ten make up 34% of the sample.

The CDR3 numbers 10 residues from cysteine through phenylalanine. The DNA shown is the 30-base CDR3, in frame from base 1. V is pared back by 6 bases and J by 5 bases, with 2 bases lying between the germline termini. CDR1 MNHEY and CDR2 SMNVEV were looked up in the germline V gene (reference sequence). Healthy HIV-negative adults with no recently reported acute infections or vaccinations were included as donors. All donors were Caucasian adults living in Nashville, Tennessee, USA. CD8 memory samples consisted of magnetically selected CD45RO+ cells combined with CCR7-negative CD45RA+ effector memory (TemRA) cells. Blood was collected by leukapheresis, and PBMCs were isolated by Ficoll-Histopaque density gradient centrifugation and then cryopreserved in liquid nitrogen vapor phase. Analytical flow cytometry was used to check the purity and quantity of every magnetically sorted T cell population. Each sorted fraction had its genomic DNA isolated and then quantified by UV absorbance on a Nanodrop 2000c.

The V gene is TRBV27 and the J gene is TRBJ2-1, with the identity of the D gene unclear. The sample was memory CD8+ T cells from PBMCs. Explained via the paper, the cell subset or site label denotes: CD45RO+ cells pooled with CCR7-negative TemRA cells. The sequence was obtained from a man aged 18 to 35 in good health. Some clones in this sample may be carry-over from other donors' samples. The DNA sequence is given as TGTGCCAGCAGCAACAATGAGCAGTTCTTC. Its translation reads: CASSNNEQFF.